The 10 T cell receptor beta chains below come from one sample, sequenced in a study of beta chain features in type 1 diabetes (dated by TCRdb to 2017 to 2018). Libraries were prepared through the immunoSEQ multiplex PCR assay. The entire amount of isolated RNA was reverse transcribed using the High Capacity cDNA Reverse Transcription Kit, so the sequenced TCRB transcripts were expressed ones. In TCRdb, the immuneACCESS table is reduced to in-frame sequences with V and J assigned. These tables do not hold every clone; where another copy was compared, an unresolved V gene accounts for under half, and the others remain unexplained. The sample includes about 240,000 clones, with approximately 15% observed a single time. Just under 0.02% of the sample belongs to the ten largest clones. The antigens of these receptors remain unknown. The paper's findings and limits, for the study overall: In all four CD4+ subsets, TCRB CDR3 length was moderately but significantly shorter in type 1 diabetes patients.

The sample comprised naive CD4+ T cells from blood. This specimen's cell subset or site label, per the study, means: true naive CD4+ T cells. The receptors here all came from a young man with type 1 diabetes.

The chain has TRBV25-1 and TRBJ1-5, with 10 positions matching TRBD1. The V segment lost 6 bases and the J segment 5 bases; nucleotides outside the gene matches: 4. The CDR3 totals 14 residues. Germline-derived CDR1 and CDR2 are MGHDK and SYGVNS. CDR3 amino acids: CASRGTGAHQPQHF. DNA of the CDR3: TGTGCCAGCAGGGGGACAGGGGCTCATCAGCCCCAGCATTTT.

The chain carries TRBV5-1 and TRBJ2-3; TRBD2 matches at 12 bases. Trimming cost V 4 bases and J 0 bases; bases outside gene matches: 9. The CDR3 has 18 residues. Germline lookup yields CDR1 SGHRS and CDR2 YFSETQ. The CDR3 region is CASSPLTSGSPSTDTQYF. In nucleotides, the CDR3 is TGCGCCAGCAGCCCCCTGACTAGCGGGAGCCCTAGCACAGATACGCAGTATTTT.

There are a few counts of this clone. This sequence joins TRBV7-9 and TRBJ1-5; 9 bases align to TRBD1. The junction had 6 bases not matched to a gene; V was cut back by 5 bases and J by 7 bases. Germline V lookup: CDR1 SEHNR, CDR2 FQNEAQ (reference sequence). The CDR3 loop spans 14 amino acids. CDR3 sequence: CASSPGQGGQPQHF. For the CDR3, the DNA is TGTGCCAGCAGCCCGGGACAGGGAGGGCAGCCCCAGCATTTT.

The chain combines TRBV28 with TRBJ2-7, with TRBD1 identical over 7 bases. V was pared by 5 bases and J by 1 base, with 2 bases of the junction left unmatched. The CDR3 has 13 amino acids. Germline V gene data show CDR1 as MDHEN and CDR2 as SYDVKM. The CDR3 loop reads CASSGTESYEQYF. DNA for the CDR3: TGTGCCAGCAGTGGGACAGAATCCTACGAGCAGTACTTC.

In this sample, this clone turned up a few times. V and J are TRBV18 and TRBJ1-5; D unresolved. This CDR3 has 14 residues. Germline-derived CDR1 and CDR2 are KGHSH and LQKENI. Trimming stripped 2 bases from V and 2 bases from J, with 7 bases between. CDR3 nucleotides: TGTGCCAGCTCACCAGGGAGGGGCAATCAGCCCCAGCATTTT. Its protein is CASSPGRGNQPQHF.

This clone was seen only a few times. The rearrangement joins TRBV5-4 to TRBJ2-5, with 7 bases aligning to TRBD1. The CDR3 consists of 14 residues. CDR1 is SGHNT and CDR2 is YYREEE in the germline V gene (reference sequence). Trimming removed 5 bases from V and 2 bases from J; junction bases left unmatched: 6. CDR3 amino acids: CASSSGTAQETQYF. Written as DNA, the CDR3 is TGTGCCAGCAGTTCCGGGACAGCTCAAGAGACCCAGTACTTC.

This clone has just one count. The V and J genes are TRBV30 and TRBJ1-3; maybe TRBD1 (6 bases). The CDR3 has 15 amino acids. Trimming stripped 2 bases from V and 0 bases from J, with 11 bases between. Germline lookup yields CDR1 GTSNPN and CDR2 SVGIG (reference sequence). The CDR3 coding sequence is TGTGCCTGGAGTACAGGGCGACCCTCTGGAAACACCATATATTTT. This sequence encodes CAWSTGRPSGNTIYF.

Only a few counts were recorded for this clone. The gene calls are TRBV4-2 and TRBJ2-1, with D perhaps matching TRBD2 (6 bases). Germline V gives CDR1 LGHNA, CDR2 YNFKEQ. The CDR3 spans 17 residues. V lost 4 bases, J lost 2 bases, and 18 bases lay in between. In nucleotides, the CDR3 is TGTGCCAGCAGCCTGGGGGGAGGTGCGGGAACCTACAATGAGCAGTTCTTC. It specifies CASSLGGGAGTYNEQFF.

This clone was seen a few times. The rearrangement links TRBV7-8 to TRBJ1-1; D is ambiguous. The length of the CDR3 is 14 residues. Trimming removed 4 bases from V and 5 bases from J, with 14 bases in between. CDR1 SGHVS and CDR2 FQNEAQ come from the germline V gene. CDR3 protein: CASSSPGRGTEAFF. The CDR3 DNA reads as TGTGCCAGCAGCTCCCCCGGGCGCGGGACTGAAGCTTTCTTT.

This chain uses TRBV10-3 with TRBJ2-1; 8 nucleotides agree with TRBD1. Per germline, CDR1 ENHRY and CDR2 SYGVKD. The CDR3 has 14 amino acids. V dropped 2 bases and J dropped 3; count of bases not matched to a gene: 0. In DNA, the CDR3 is TGTGCCATCAGTGAGGGACAGGGCTACAATGAGCAGTTCTTC. As protein: CAISEGQGYNEQFF.